This TCR beta chain came from a study of cytomegalovirus exposure and HLA in healthy donors. Findings and caveats of the study: It was reported that the classifier diagnosed cytomegalovirus status with high specificity and sensitivity in both the original and validation cohorts. The investigators catalogued 150 to 200 TCR beta chains as cytomegalovirus-associated. The study found most TCR sequences rare, yet found some public TCRs in many donors.

Using immunoSEQ multiplex PCR, the repertoire was profiled, and TCRdb retains in-frame clones only, with some absent. The data contain 85,000 to 95,000 clones, 95% to 98% of them singletons. Remarks on this clone: Its antigen is unidentified.

The CDR3 is made up of 18 amino acids. The V and J ends lost 4 bases and 0 bases, in that order; junction bases with no gene match: 9. Per germline, CDR1 LNHDA and CDR2 SQIVND (reference sequence). The clonotype comes from a man younger than 35 in good health and CMV-seronegative. The chain couples TRBV19 to TRBJ2-2; 9 nucleotides align to TRBD1. Sequences were obtained from PBMCs. The CDR3 region is CASSRSRQGGPNTGELFF. The CDR3 DNA reads TGTGCCAGTAGTAGATCAAGACAGGGGGGCCCGAACACCGGGGAGCTGTTTTTT.